The 25 T cell receptor beta chains below come from one sample, sequenced in a study of CD8+CD57+ T cells in acquired aplastic anemia. Patients picked for sequencing had shown CD8+CD57+ cell expansion detected by flow cytometry. CDR3 and TCR beta VDJ profiling relied on a genomic DNA template. Each CDR3 protein is one row after TCRdb ran MiXCR on the reads. Of approximately 260,000 distinct CDR3 sequences in the sample, about 80% were seen once. The source material was sorted CD4+, CD8+, or CD8+CD57+ T cells (not recorded which) from PBMCs. These receptor sequences come from a human donor with aplastic anemia.

This clonotype was seen just once. The J gene is TRBJ2-5, the V gene TRBV11-1; a possible D gene is TRBD2 (6 bases). Trimming cost V 10 bases and J 2 bases, with 17 bases left between them. Germline-derived CDR1 and CDR2 are SGHAT and FQDESV (reference sequence). The CDR3 runs to 14 residues. Written as DNA, the CDR3 is TGTGCCACCAGAACTGGCCGGGAGCAAGAGACCCAGTACTTC. Translated: CATRTGREQETQYF.

This sequence joins TRBV7-3 and TRBJ2-1; D unclear. The CDR3 loop spans 16 amino acids. CDR1 is SGHTA and CDR2 is FQGTGA in the germline V gene. V lost 0 bases, J lost 3 bases, and 12 bases lay in between. The CDR3 sequence is CASSLTRLAYYNEQFF. CDR3 nucleotides: TGTGCCAGCAGCTTAACGAGGCTGGCGTACTACAATGAGCAGTTCTTC.

This clonotype was observed a few times. The genes are TRBV11-3 and TRBJ2-3, with D possibly being TRBD2 (7 bases). Trimming left V 5 bases short and J 6 bases short, with 12 bases between. CDR1 is SGHNT and CDR2 is YENEEA in the germline V gene. This CDR3 has 13 amino acids. In DNA form, the CDR3 reads TGTGCCAGCAGCCCCGGGGGGCCTGATACGCAGTATTTT. It codes for CASSPGGPDTQYF.

The CDR3 coding sequence is TGTGCCAGTAGCCTTAGCGGGGGGAAAGGCTACGAGCAGTACTTC. As protein: CASSLSGGKGYEQYF. The genes are TRBV19 and TRBJ2-7, with TRBD2 matching 10 bases. Per the germline V gene, CDR1 is LNHDA and CDR2 is SQIVND (reference sequence). This CDR3 has 15 amino acids. With 6 bases clipped from V and 3 bases from J, the junction kept 8 bases outside the gene matches.

In this sample, this clonotype turned up a few times. The chain has TRBV12-3 or TRBV12-4 and TRBJ1-1; tentatively, D is TRBD1 (6 bases). The CDR3 totals 12 residues. V dropped 4 bases and J dropped 11 bases, with 14 bases sitting between them. The CDR3 DNA reads as TGTGCCAGCAGTTCGGGGGGCGACCGGGCTTTCTTT. It codes for CASSSGGDRAFF.

Comment on this clonotype: At one boundary the junction diverges from the germline segment, which might be a read error. The V gene is TRBV2, the J gene TRBJ2-5, with 10 bases aligning to TRBD2. The germline CDR1 and CDR2 sequences are SNHLY and FYNNEI. The CDR3 is made up of 16 amino acids. CDR3: CASRTSLLAGEETQCF. CDR3 coding DNA: TGTGCCAGCAGGACCTCGCTTCTAGCGGGAGAGGAGACCCAGTGCTTC. Using reference TRBV2 and TRBJ2-5 for the parts outside the CDR3, the full variable domain is EPEVTQTPSHQVTQMGQEVILRCVPISNHLYFYWYRQILGQKVEFLVSFYNNEISEKSEIFDDQFSVERPDGSNFTLKIRSTKLEDSAMYFCASRTSLLAGEETQCFGPGTRLLVL.

The CDR3 region is CASSLYRGGTLHF. DNA of the CDR3: TGTGCCAGCAGTTTATATAGGGGAGGGACCCTCCACTTT. The gene calls are TRBV12-3 or TRBV12-4 and TRBJ1-6, with D perhaps TRBD1 (5 bases). This CDR3 is 13 amino acids long. Trimming shortened V by 2 bases and J by 14 bases, and 13 bases separated the two germline ends.

The chain employs TRBV5-6 and TRBJ2-1; the match to TRBD2 covers 9 bases. Germline assignment: CDR1 SGHDT and CDR2 YYEEEE. This CDR3 is built from 16 residues. V was pared by 1 base and J by 8 bases, with 10 bases of the junction left unmatched. The CDR3 sequence: CASSLQESGGSDEQFF. CDR3 nucleotide sequence: TGTGCCAGCAGCTTGCAGGAGAGCGGGGGGAGCGATGAGCAGTTCTTC.

The CDR3 region is CASSQGSYGANVLTF. CDR3 bases: TGTGCCAGCAGCCAGGGGAGCTACGGGGCCAACGTCCTGACTTTC. J is TRBJ2-6 and V is TRBV7-6; maybe TRBD1 (6 bases). The CDR3 totals 15 residues. Germline V gives CDR1 SGHVS, CDR2 FNYEAQ. Trimming cost V 5 bases and J 4 bases, with 12 bases left between them.

The chain joins TRBV11-3 to TRBJ2-6, with D unresolved. The germline V and J ends were trimmed by 0 bases and 0 bases, with 9 bases remaining between them. The CDR3 contains 17 residues. Per the germline V gene, CDR1 is SGHNT and CDR2 is YENEEA. The CDR3 nucleotides are TGTGCCAGCAGCTTAGATCGGGCCCCCTCTGGGGCCAACGTCCTGACTTTC. Encoded protein: CASSLDRAPSGANVLTF.

To note about this clonotype: This sequence may be a read error, since a much larger clone differs from it by one base. The limits of the CDR3 on the DNA are not certain, so only TCRdb's listed CDR3 is given. The V call is TRBV7-9, the J call TRBJ2-3; the table assigns TRBD1, which was not confirmed against the DNA. CDR1 and CDR2 (germline): SEHNR, FQNEAQ (reference sequence). The CDR3 has 14 amino acids, counting both end residues. The CDR3 protein is CASSLLPGELFFDF.

A remark on this clonotype: Its ends do not fully match the called genes, so a read error is possible. This chain links TRBV7-8 with TRBJ2-1; D perhaps matches TRBD2 (6 bases). CDR1 and CDR2 (germline): SGHVS, FQNEAQ. This CDR3 comprises 16 residues. This CDR3 reads CASSLAGGGETHDQFF. In nucleotides, the CDR3 is TGTGCCAGCAGCTTAGCGGGAGGCGGCGAGACGCATGATCAGTTCTTC.

Concerning this clonotype itself: The CDR3 end shows no conserved phenylalanine or tryptophan, and so a read error is likely. The V gene is TRBV15, the J gene TRBJ2-3; 7 bases match TRBD1. CDR1 LNHNV and CDR2 YYDKDF come from the germline V gene (reference sequence). After removal of 2 bases from V and 10 bases from J, the junction contained 6 bases not matched to a gene. There are 13 residues in the CDR3. The CDR3, as DNA: TGTGCCACCAGCAGAAGGGGGCAGGATGCGCAGTATTTG. Its translation is CATSRRGQDAQYL.

CDR3 sequence (DNA): TGTGCCAGCAGCTTAGCGCGCAGTCGCGATACGCAGTATTTT. Its protein product is CASSLARSRDTQYF. The chain uses TRBV7-8 and TRBJ2-3; D gene ambiguous. The germline V and J ends were trimmed by 0 bases and 6 bases, with 10 bases remaining between them. This CDR3 has 14 amino acids. CDR1 is SGHVS, CDR2 FQNEAQ, per germline.

Of note for this clonotype: A read error is likely, as this CDR3 ends without the conserved phenylalanine or tryptophan. Because the CDR3's place on the DNA is in doubt, the DNA is left out and the CDR3 is given as listed by TCRdb. The chain carries TRBV7-9 and TRBJ2-3; the table's D call, TRBD2, was not checked against the DNA. The germline gives CDR1 SEHNR, CDR2 FQNEAQ (reference sequence). The CDR3 is 13 residues long, ends included. CDR3 amino acids: CASSEVPGEPYFG.

The rearrangement uses TRBV12-3 or TRBV12-4 and TRBJ2-7, with no clear D. The CDR3 totals 13 residues. The germline V and J ends were trimmed by 6 bases and 6 bases, with 15 bases remaining between them. The CDR3 sequence: CASSRTHYGEQYF. The CDR3 DNA sequence: TGTGCCAGCAGCCGTACCCACTATGGCGAGCAGTACTTC.

Comments on this clonotype: Its ends do not fully match the called genes, so a read error is possible. This chain connects TRBV7-8 to TRBJ2-3; a possible D gene is TRBD2 (6 bases). The germline V gene encodes CDR1 SGHVS and CDR2 FQNEAQ. The CDR3 has 13 amino acids. CDR3 DNA: TGTGCCAGCAGCTTAGCGGGAGGTCCCACTACGCATTTT. As protein: CASSLAGGPTTHF.

This clonotype came up once. Mismatch with germline at one junction end may stem from a read error. The chain joins TRBV2 to TRBJ2-5; possibly TRBD2 for D (6 bases). CDR1 and CDR2 from the germline V gene are SNHLY and FYNNEI. The CDR3 loop spans 14 amino acids. The CDR3: CASGDGSTDTKYYF. Written as DNA, the CDR3 is TGTGCCAGCGGCGACGGGAGCACAGATACGAAGTATTATTTC.

Turning to this clonotype: Germline is not matched at one junction end, which may reflect a read error. The rearrangement joins TRBV9 to TRBJ1-6; 10 positions match TRBD1. This CDR3 comprises 14 residues. The germline V gene has CDR1 SGDLS and CDR2 YYNGEE. As DNA, the CDR3 is TGTGCCAACAGCGAGGACAGGGGGAATTCACCCCTCCACTTT. As protein: CANSEDRGNSPLHF.

With regard to this clonotype: One end of the junction is discordant with germline, which a read error may explain. The chain has TRBV7-4 and TRBJ2-5; D assignment may be TRBD1 or TRBD2 (5 bases each). The V gene's germline CDR1 is SGHVT and CDR2 SQSDAQ. This CDR3 region has 14 residues. The DNA of the CDR3 is TGTGCCACCAGCTGGGGGTCATACAAAGCACCCCAGTACTTC. Protein product: CATSWGSYKAPQYF.

This clonotype showed up many times. The conserved phenylalanine or tryptophan normally closing the CDR3 is absent here, so this likely arose from a read error. It is unclear where the CDR3 begins or ends on the DNA, so no DNA is shown, and the CDR3 is as TCRdb lists it. The chain recombines TRBV2 with TRBJ1-1; the D segment call TRBD1 is taken from the table without a DNA check. The CDR3 spans 15 amino acids, including both terminal residues. In germline, CDR1 is SNHLY, CDR2 FYNNEI. CDR3 residues: CASGDGGTDTQYFGS.

With regard to this clonotype: Its ends do not fully match the called genes, so a read error is possible. The chain is built from TRBV9 and TRBJ2-3, with 9 positions matching TRBD2. Germline CDR1 SGDLS, CDR2 YYNGEE. The CDR3 totals 14 residues. The CDR3 sequence is CASGVAGDIETFDF. CDR3 nucleotide sequence: TGTGCCAGCGGCGTAGCGGGGGACATTGAGACGTTCGATTTT.

The V gene is TRBV7-8, the J gene TRBJ2-3, with D uncertain. The CDR3 is 13 amino acids. V shed 0 bases and J shed 14 bases, with 15 bases lying between them. CDR1 and CDR2 from the germline V gene are SGHVS and FQNEAQ. The CDR3 reads CASSLAGGATTYF. CDR3 DNA sequence: TGTGCCAGCAGCTTAGCGGGCGGTGCTACTACGTATTTT.

The rearrangement uses TRBV5-1 and TRBJ2-3; D is unclear. Germline-derived CDR1 and CDR2 are SGHRS and YFSETQ. CDR3 length: 13 residues. Trimming pared 4 bases from V and 11 bases from J, leaving 17 bases between. The CDR3 here is CASSAHPAAGQYF. In DNA, the CDR3 is TGCGCCAGCAGCGCCCATCCCGCGGCAGGGCAGTATTTT.

The gene calls are TRBV7-9 and TRBJ2-7; a weak D match, TRBD2 (5 bases). The V end lost 6 bases, the J end lost 3 bases, and 12 bases lay between the germline ends. Germline lookup yields CDR1 SEHNR and CDR2 FQNEAQ (reference sequence). The CDR3 runs to 13 residues. This chain's CDR3 is CASSYHAGYEQYF. The CDR3 nucleotides read TGTGCCAGCAGTTATCACGCGGGCTACGAGCAGTACTTC.